This T cell receptor beta chain was obtained from a study of blood T cell repertoires in COVID-19. Background on the study: Some COVID-19 samples were acute and others convalescent; all came from the United States, Italy and Spain. Sample material is recorded as cDNA or gDNA derived from T cells, B-cell-depleted T cells, or PBMCs.

In the original workflow: Amplification from reference gene primers served as the basis for estimated nucleated cell counts. Profiled with immunoSEQ multiplex PCR; TCRdb holds only in-frame clones, not every one. V and J calls and clone size are as listed in that table; D and trimming were resolved from the DNA. Of some 66,000 clones listed, about 82% are singletons. The TCR was taken from a man aged 45-65 years with active COVID-19. The sequenced material came from peripheral blood.

This CDR3 reads CASSLRDRGPTEAFF. CDR3 DNA: TGTGCCAGCAGCCTCCGGGACAGGGGGCCCACTGAAGCTTTCTTT. The chain is built from TRBV5-4 and TRBJ1-1; 12 positions match TRBD1. Germline CDR1 is SGHNT and CDR2 is YYREEE (reference sequence). V shed 4 bases and J 4 bases; nucleotides not matched to a gene: 5. This CDR3 spans 15 amino acids.